This T cell receptor (beta chain) originates from a study of identical twins. This clonotype was observed a handful of times. There are 15 residues in the CDR3. V trimming: 6 bases; J trimming: 4 bases; junction bases outside the gene matches: 10. Germline V gives CDR1 SQVTM, CDR2 ANQGSEA. Unique molecular identifiers were in the cDNA, with template-switch universal primer binding. TCRdb used MiXCR to reprocess the 5' RACE reads, holding one entry per CDR3 protein. The table includes some 590,000 distinct CDR3 sequences, 9.6% detected once. These data were also filed under a second study, of yellow fever vaccine responses in identical twins.

Specimen: PBMCs. This clonotype was obtained from a young woman in good health. The rearrangement uses TRBV29-1 and TRBJ2-3, with 10 bases fitting TRBD2. CDR3 nucleotide sequence: TGCAGCGTAAAGGGACTAGCGTTGGGAGCAGATACGCAGTATTTT. Protein product: CSVKGLALGADTQYF.